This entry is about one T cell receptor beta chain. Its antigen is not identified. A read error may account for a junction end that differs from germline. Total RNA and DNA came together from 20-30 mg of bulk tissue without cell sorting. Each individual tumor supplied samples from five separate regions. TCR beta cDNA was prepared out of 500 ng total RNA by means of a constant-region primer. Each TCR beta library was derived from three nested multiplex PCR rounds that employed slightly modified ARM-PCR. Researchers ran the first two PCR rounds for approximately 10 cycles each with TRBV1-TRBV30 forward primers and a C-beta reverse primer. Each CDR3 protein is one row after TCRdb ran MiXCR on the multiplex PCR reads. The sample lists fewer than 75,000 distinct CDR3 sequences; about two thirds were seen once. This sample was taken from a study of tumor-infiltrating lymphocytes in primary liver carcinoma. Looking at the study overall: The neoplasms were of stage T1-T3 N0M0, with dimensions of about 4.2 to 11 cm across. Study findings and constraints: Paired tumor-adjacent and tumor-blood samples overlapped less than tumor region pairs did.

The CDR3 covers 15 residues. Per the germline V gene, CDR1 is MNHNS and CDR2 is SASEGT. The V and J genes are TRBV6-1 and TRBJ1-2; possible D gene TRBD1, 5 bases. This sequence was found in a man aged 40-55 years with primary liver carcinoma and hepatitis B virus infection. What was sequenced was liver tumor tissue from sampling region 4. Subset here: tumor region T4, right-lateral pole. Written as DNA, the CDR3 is TGTGCCAGCAGTGAAGAGTGGGCAGGGAGCTATGACTACACCTTC. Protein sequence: CASSEEWAGSYDYTF.